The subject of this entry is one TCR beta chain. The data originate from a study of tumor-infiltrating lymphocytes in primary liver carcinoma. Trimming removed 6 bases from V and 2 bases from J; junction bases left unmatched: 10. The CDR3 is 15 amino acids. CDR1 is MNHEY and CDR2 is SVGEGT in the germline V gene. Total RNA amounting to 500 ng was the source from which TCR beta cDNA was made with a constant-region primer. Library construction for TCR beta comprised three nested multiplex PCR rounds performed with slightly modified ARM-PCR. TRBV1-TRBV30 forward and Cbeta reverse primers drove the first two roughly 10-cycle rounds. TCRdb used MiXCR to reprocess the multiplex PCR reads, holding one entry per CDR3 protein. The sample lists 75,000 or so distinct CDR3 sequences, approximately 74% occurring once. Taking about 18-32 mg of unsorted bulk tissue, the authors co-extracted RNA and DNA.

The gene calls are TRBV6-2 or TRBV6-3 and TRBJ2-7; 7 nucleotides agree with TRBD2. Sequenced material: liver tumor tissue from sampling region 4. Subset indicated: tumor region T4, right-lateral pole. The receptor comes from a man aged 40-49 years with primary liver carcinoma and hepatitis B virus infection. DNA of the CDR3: TGTGCCAGCAGACGCGAGCGGGATCCAGCCTACGAGCAGTACTTC. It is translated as CASRRERDPAYEQYF.